The T cell receptor (beta chain) under discussion was sequenced for a study of response to subunit inactivated influenza vaccine. Study findings and constraints: Authors suggested each seasonal influenza vaccination recruits few new T cells.

Each CDR3 protein is one row after TCRdb ran MiXCR on the RT-PCR reads. Here the sample spans 450,000 to 600,000 distinct CDR3 sequences, roughly 7.9% being singletons. To note about this clonotype: Its antigen remains unknown.

The CDR3 totals 14 residues. Per the germline V gene, CDR1 is LGHNA and CDR2 is YNFKEQ. V lost 1 base, J lost 7 bases, and 11 bases lay in between. Sequenced material: PBMCs from blood, taken less than 30 months after vaccination. This clonotype originated in a man aged 50 to 69 who received an inactivated influenza vaccine. The rearrangement uses TRBV4-2 and TRBJ2-1, with D uncertain. The CDR3 spells CASSQGFVGNEQFF. The DNA for the CDR3 is TGTGCCAGCAGCCAAGGGTTCGTGGGAAATGAGCAGTTCTTC.